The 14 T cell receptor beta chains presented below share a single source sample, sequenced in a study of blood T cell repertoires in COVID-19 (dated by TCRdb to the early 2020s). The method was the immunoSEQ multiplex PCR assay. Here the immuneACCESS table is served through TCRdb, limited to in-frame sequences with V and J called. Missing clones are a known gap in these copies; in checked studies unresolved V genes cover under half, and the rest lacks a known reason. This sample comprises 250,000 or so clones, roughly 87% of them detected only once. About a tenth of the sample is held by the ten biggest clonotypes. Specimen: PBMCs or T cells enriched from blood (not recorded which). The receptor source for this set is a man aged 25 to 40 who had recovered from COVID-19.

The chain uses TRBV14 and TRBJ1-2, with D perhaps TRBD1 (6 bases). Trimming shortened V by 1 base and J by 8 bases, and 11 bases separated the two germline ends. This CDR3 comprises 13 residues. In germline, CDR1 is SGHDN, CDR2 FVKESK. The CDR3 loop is CASSQVQGIGYTF. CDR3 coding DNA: TGTGCCAGCAGCCAAGTACAGGGAATCGGCTACACCTTC.

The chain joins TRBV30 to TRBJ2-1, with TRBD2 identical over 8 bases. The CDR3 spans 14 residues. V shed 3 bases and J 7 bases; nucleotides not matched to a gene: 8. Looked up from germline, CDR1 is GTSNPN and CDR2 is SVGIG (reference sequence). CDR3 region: CAWRNGGAINEQFF. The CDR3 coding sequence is TGTGCCTGGAGGAACGGGGGGGCCATTAATGAGCAGTTCTTC.

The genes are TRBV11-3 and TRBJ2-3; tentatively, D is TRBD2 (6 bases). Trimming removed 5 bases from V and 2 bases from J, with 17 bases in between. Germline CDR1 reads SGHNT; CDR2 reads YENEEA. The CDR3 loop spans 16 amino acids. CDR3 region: CASSRGRQGLTDTQYF. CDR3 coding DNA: TGTGCCAGCAGCCGGGGGAGACAAGGGCTCACAGATACGCAGTATTTT.

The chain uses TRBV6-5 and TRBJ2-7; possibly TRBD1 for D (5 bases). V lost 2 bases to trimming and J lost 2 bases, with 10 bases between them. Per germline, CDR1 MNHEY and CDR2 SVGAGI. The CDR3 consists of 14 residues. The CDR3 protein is CASSYKQAPYEQYF. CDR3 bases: TGTGCCAGCAGTTACAAACAGGCCCCCTACGAGCAGTACTTC.

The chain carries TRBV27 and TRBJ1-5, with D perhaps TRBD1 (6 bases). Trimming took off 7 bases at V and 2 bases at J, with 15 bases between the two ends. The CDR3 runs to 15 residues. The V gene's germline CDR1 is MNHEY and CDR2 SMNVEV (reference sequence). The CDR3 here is CASKQGQGGNQPQHF. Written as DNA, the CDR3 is TGTGCCAGCAAACAGGGCCAAGGCGGCAATCAGCCCCAGCATTTT.

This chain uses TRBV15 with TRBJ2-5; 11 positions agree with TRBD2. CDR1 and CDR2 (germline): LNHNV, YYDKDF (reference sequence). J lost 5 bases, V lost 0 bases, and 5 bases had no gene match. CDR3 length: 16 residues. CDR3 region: CATSRELAGGYETQYF. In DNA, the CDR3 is TGTGCCACCAGCAGAGAGCTAGCGGGGGGCTATGAGACCCAGTACTTC.

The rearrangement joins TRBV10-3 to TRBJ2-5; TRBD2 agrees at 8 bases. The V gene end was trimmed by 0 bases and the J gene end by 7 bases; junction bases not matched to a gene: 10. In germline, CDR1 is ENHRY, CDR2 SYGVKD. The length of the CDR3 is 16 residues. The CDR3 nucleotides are TGTGCCATCAGTGAGTCCCGACGGGAGGGATCGGGGACCCAGTACTTC. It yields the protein CAISESRREGSGTQYF.

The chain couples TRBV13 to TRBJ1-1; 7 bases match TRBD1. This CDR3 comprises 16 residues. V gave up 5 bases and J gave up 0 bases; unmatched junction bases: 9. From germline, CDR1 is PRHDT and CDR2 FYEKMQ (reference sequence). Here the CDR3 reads CASSLHRTGVNTEAFF. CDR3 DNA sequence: TGTGCCAGCAGCCTACATAGGACAGGCGTGAACACTGAAGCTTTCTTT.

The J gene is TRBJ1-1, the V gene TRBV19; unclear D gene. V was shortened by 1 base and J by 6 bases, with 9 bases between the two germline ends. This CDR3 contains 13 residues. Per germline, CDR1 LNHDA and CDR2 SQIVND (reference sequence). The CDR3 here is CASSIGPRAEAFF. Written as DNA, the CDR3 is TGTGCCAGTAGTATAGGCCCGAGGGCTGAAGCTTTCTTT.

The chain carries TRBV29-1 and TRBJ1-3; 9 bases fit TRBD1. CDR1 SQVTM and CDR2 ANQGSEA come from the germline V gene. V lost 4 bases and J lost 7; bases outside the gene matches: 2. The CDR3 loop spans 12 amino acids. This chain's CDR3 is CSVGDRDNTIYF. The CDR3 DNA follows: TGCAGCGTTGGGGACAGGGACAACACCATATATTTT.

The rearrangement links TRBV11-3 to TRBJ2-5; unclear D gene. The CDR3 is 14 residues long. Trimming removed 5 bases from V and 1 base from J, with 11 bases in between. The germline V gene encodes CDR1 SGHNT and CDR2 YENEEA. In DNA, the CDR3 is TGTGCCAGCAGCGTAACAGCCGCCCAAGAGACCCAGTACTTC. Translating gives CASSVTAAQETQYF.

The CDR3: CASSLSASGEAFF. CDR3 nucleotides: TGTGCCAGCTCATTATCAGCGTCCGGTGAAGCTTTCTTT. The chain recombines TRBV18 with TRBJ1-1, with unresolved D. V lost 5 bases to trimming and J lost 7 bases, with 14 bases between them. This CDR3 is built from 13 residues. CDR1 and CDR2 from the germline V gene are KGHSH and LQKENI.

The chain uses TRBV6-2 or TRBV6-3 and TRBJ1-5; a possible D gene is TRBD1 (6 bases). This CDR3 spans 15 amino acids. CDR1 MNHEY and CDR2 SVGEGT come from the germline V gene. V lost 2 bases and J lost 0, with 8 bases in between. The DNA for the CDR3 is TGTGCCAGCAGTTACACAGGGCTTAGCAATCAGCCCCAGCATTTT. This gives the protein CASSYTGLSNQPQHF.

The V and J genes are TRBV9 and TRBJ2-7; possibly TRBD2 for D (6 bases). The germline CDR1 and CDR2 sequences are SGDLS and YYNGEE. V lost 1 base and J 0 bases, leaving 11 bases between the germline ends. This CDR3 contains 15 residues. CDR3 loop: CASSVWRDGSYEQYF. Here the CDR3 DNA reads TGTGCCAGCAGCGTATGGCGGGACGGCTCCTACGAGCAGTACTTC.